The present entry profiles one T cell receptor (beta chain) with its context. TCRdb's copy holds only in-frame clones and misses some; the assay was immunoSEQ multiplex PCR. The sample gives more than 110,000 clones, 86% of which show up once; about 2.8% is in the top ten. The data stem from a study of cytomegalovirus exposure and HLA in healthy donors. Germline CDR1 is MDHEN and CDR2 is SYDVKM. Trimming left V 4 bases short and J 0 bases short, with 19 bases between. The length of the CDR3 is 18 residues. This receptor was identified in a young man in good health and CMV-seronegative. The sequencing sample was made of PBMCs. V usage is TRBV28 and J usage is TRBJ2-1, with D tentatively TRBD2 (5 bases). CDR3 sequence: CASSSPPYLGSSYNEQFF. CDR3 nucleotides: TGTGCCAGCAGTTCCCCCCCCTACCTAGGGAGCTCCTACAATGAGCAGTTCTTC. Drawing the rest from reference TRBV28 and TRBJ2-1, the complete variable domain is DVKVTQSSRYLVKRTGEKVFLECVQDMDHENMFWYRQDPGLGLRLIYFSYDVKMKEKGDIPEGYSVSREKKERFSLILESASTNQTSMYLCASSSPPYLGSSYNEQFFGPGTRLTVL.